The rows below give T cell receptor beta chains drawn from one sample of a study of blood T cell repertoires in COVID-19. The table came from immunoSEQ multiplex PCR; TCRdb's copy has only in-frame clones and leaves some out. The sample includes 210,000 or so clones, roughly 85% of them seen just once. The sample comprised peripheral blood. Receptors originate from a man aged 45-65 years with COVID-19, enrolled during active disease. CDR3s include the opening cysteine and the closing phenylalanine or tryptophan.

v_gene: TRBV5-1; CDR3aa: CASSYTTGAGELFF
v_gene: TRBV3-1/TRBV3-2; CDR3aa: CASSQVVDTQYF
v_gene: TRBV19; CDR3aa: CASSTNRGDQTGELFF
v_gene: TRBV19; CDR3aa: CATRTSGGGGTYEQYF
v_gene: TRBV5-6; CDR3aa: CASSLVAGGSETQYF
v_gene: TRBV10-3; CDR3aa: CAISELGGGNGYTF
v_gene: TRBV27; CDR3aa: CASSYNQRQARGYGYTF
v_gene: TRBV11-2; CDR3aa: CASSLVGQGTYEQYF
v_gene: TRBV19; CDR3aa: CASSMAGAPYIQYF
v_gene: TRBV27; CDR3aa: CASSLSGPAETQYF
v_gene: TRBV24-1; CDR3aa: CATSDFGGGTYNEQFF
v_gene: TRBV11-3; CDR3aa: CASSQRTGGYNEQFF
v_gene: TRBV5-1; CDR3aa: CASSEGPGGINEQFF
v_gene: TRBV4-1; CDR3aa: CASSQLQGIGVGELFF
v_gene: TRBV5-1; CDR3aa: CASSLETMSTEAFF
v_gene: TRBV28; CDR3aa: CASSLQGAVGTQYF
v_gene: TRBV27; CDR3aa: CASRPQGMGDTQYF
v_gene: TRBV7-9; CDR3aa: CASSSPRAQETQYF
v_gene: TRBV10-3; CDR3aa: CAISDRILSNQPQHF
v_gene: TRBV20-1; CDR3aa: CSASLQGASSYNEQFF
v_gene: TRBV12-5; CDR3aa: CASGQGQGYEQYF
v_gene: TRBV6-5; CDR3aa: CASSSSRPPYEQYF
v_gene: TRBV10-2; CDR3aa: CASSTGESNQPQHF
v_gene: TRBV19; CDR3aa: CASRGVQGLRSTEAFF
v_gene: TRBV5-1; CDR3aa: CASSGNRENYGYTF
v_gene: TRBV18; CDR3aa: CASSPSAGSNYGYTF
v_gene: TRBV7-2; CDR3aa: CASSVDRDSQPQHF
v_gene: TRBV24-1; CDR3aa: CATSDFTTNYGYTF
v_gene: TRBV3-1/TRBV3-2; CDR3aa: CASSQIPGQGKNYGYTF
v_gene: TRBV11-2; CDR3aa: CASSLDRQVDYNEQFF
v_gene: TRBV6-5; CDR3aa: CASSSAGANYNEQFF
v_gene: TRBV9; CDR3aa: CASSVEGGGITGELFF
v_gene: TRBV5-1; CDR3aa: CASGPLAGGQETQYF
v_gene: TRBV21-1; CDR3aa: CASSPQGWRLSYEQYF
v_gene: TRBV13; CDR3aa: CASSLLGQTWNTEAFF
v_gene: TRBV5-1; CDR3aa: CASSRQTGLKEETQYF
v_gene: TRBV10-1; CDR3aa: CASSVDRPAYNEQFF
v_gene: TRBV4-1; CDR3aa: CASSQDPELAGKYEQYF
v_gene: TRBV29-1; CDR3aa: CSVKSTDTQYF
v_gene: TRBV27; CDR3aa: CASSYRDSTGELFF
v_gene: TRBV11-3; CDR3aa: CASSPGLAGARQYF
v_gene: TRBV6-1; CDR3aa: CASSDPTEINEKLFF
v_gene: TRBV10-3; CDR3aa: CAIGDDRSSYNEQFF
v_gene: TRBV19; CDR3aa: CASSTIQGSGYGYTF
v_gene: TRBV3-1/TRBV3-2; CDR3aa: CASSQVGHRDTEAFF